This T cell receptor (beta chain) comes out of a study of PD-1 blockade in mismatch repair-deficient tumors. Looking at the study overall: Patients had about a dozen mismatch repair-deficient cancer types, all previously treated and progressing. Study outcomes and limitations: After pembrolizumab, tumor-resident clones rose rapidly, then generally contracted before radiologic responses.

Here immunoSEQ multiplex PCR was the method, and the copy in TCRdb shows in-frame clones only, minus some. The repertoire holds more than 50,000 clones, with around 89% as singletons. The count of this clone is one. Its antigen is undetermined. The sequencing used peripheral blood, collected 52 weeks after starting pembrolizumab. The receptor's source is an adult with mismatch repair-deficient cancer.

The CDR3 loop reads CASTGEPDYGYTF. CDR3 nucleotide sequence: TGTGCCAGCACGGGGGAGCCCGACTATGGCTACACCTTC. The chain has TRBV5-5 and TRBJ1-2; TRBD1 might be the D (5 bases). Germline CDR1 is SGHKS and CDR2 is YYEKEE (reference sequence). CDR3 size: 13 residues. V was cut by 6 bases and J by 3 bases, with 12 bases left in between.